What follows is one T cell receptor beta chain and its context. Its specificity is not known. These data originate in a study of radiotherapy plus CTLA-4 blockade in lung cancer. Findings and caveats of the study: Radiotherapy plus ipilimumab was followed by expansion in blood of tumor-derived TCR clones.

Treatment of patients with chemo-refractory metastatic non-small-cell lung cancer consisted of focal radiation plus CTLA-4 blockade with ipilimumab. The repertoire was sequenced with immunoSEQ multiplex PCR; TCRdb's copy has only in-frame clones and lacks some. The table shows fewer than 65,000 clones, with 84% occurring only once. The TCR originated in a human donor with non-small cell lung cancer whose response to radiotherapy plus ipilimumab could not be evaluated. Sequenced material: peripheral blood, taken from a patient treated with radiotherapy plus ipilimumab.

CDR3: CASSIAFRGRIYGYTF. The CDR3 bases are TGTGCCAGTAGTATAGCCTTCAGGGGGCGCATTTATGGCTACACCTTC. This chain uses TRBV19 with TRBJ1-2, with 8 bases lining up with TRBD1. The CDR3 totals 16 residues. J was trimmed by 5 bases and V by 1 base; bases with no gene match: 9. Germline V gives CDR1 LNHDA, CDR2 SQIVND (reference sequence).